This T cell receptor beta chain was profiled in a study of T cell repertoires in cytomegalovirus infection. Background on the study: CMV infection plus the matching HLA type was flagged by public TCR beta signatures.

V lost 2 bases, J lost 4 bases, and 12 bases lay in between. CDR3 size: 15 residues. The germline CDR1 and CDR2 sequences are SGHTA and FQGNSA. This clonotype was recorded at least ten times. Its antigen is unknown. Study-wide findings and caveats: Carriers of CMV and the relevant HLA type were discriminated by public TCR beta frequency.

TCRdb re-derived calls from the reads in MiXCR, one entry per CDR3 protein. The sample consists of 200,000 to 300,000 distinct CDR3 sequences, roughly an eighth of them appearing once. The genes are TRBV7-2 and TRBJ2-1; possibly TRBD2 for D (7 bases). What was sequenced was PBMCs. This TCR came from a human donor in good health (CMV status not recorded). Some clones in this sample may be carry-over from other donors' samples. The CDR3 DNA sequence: TGTGCCAGCAGCTTAAGTGCGGGGGCATACAATGAGCAGTTCTTC. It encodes CASSLSAGAYNEQFF.